These 24 T cell receptor beta chains came from one sample sequenced in a study of pediatric ulcerative colitis. Assay: immunoSEQ multiplex PCR; the TCRdb copy retains only in-frame clones and omits some. In the table there are more than 50,000 clones, 77% of which are singletons. The sequenced sample consisted of blood. These receptors all stem from a boy younger than 18 with moderate ulcerative colitis.

The chain joins TRBV6-1 to TRBJ2-3, with 10 nucleotides matching TRBD1. CDR1 and CDR2 (germline): MNHNS, SASEGT. J was trimmed by 0 bases and V by 4 bases; bases with no gene match: 4. CDR3 length: 16 amino acids. The CDR3 spells CASSAGQGSSTDTQYF. The CDR3 DNA reads TGTGCCAGCAGTGCGGGACAGGGGTCTAGCACAGATACGCAGTATTTT.

The chain combines TRBV5-1 with TRBJ2-1; no clear D gene. This CDR3 region has 16 residues. V was cut by 0 bases and J by 5 bases, with 15 bases left in between. Looked up from germline, CDR1 is SGHRS and CDR2 is YFSETQ. The CDR3, as DNA: TGCGCCAGCAGCTTGGCGGGTCGCCCTATTGACAATGAGCAGTTCTTC. Translating it yields CASSLAGRPIDNEQFF.

This clone has more than one count but fewer than ten. The V and J genes are TRBV11-3 and TRBJ2-2; 7 positions match TRBD1. The CDR3 length is 13 residues. The trim removed 5 bases at V and 5 bases at J, leaving 2 bases unmatched. CDR1 and CDR2 from the germline V gene are SGHNT and YENEEA. As DNA, the CDR3 is TGTGCCAGCAGCCAGACAGGGACCGGGGAGCTGTTTTTT. As protein: CASSQTGTGELFF.

V is TRBV6-5 and J is TRBJ1-1; D is uncertain. Trimming removed 2 bases at V and 0 bases at J, with 10 bases between. The CDR3 is 15 amino acids. CDR1 and CDR2 from the germline V gene are MNHEY and SVGAGI. The DNA for the CDR3 is TGTGCCAGCAGTTACGGATCTAACATGAACACTGAAGCTTTCTTT. It codes for CASSYGSNMNTEAFF.

The chain uses TRBV6-1 and TRBJ1-2, with 12 bases identical to TRBD1. Germline CDR1 reads MNHNS; CDR2 reads SASEGT. Trimming cost V 7 bases and J 7 bases; bases outside gene matches: 7. This CDR3 is 14 amino acids long. In DNA form, the CDR3 reads TGTGCCAGCACGCAGGGACAGGGGGCGGGTGGCTACACCTTC. It yields the protein CASTQGQGAGGYTF.

This rearrangement joins TRBV6-1 to TRBJ1-6; D possibly corresponds to TRBD1 (5 bases). V lost 1 base and J 4 bases, leaving 11 bases between the germline ends. The CDR3 has 16 residues. Germline CDR1 reads MNHNS; CDR2 reads SASEGT. The CDR3 DNA reads TGTGCCAGCAGTGAAGTGGGCAGGGTTTATAATTCACCCCTCCACTTT. It specifies CASSEVGRVYNSPLHF.

The V gene is TRBV7-9, the J gene TRBJ2-7, with D tentatively TRBD1 (5 bases). The CDR3 runs 15 residues. Deletions cut 3 bases from V and 0 bases from J, with 12 bases between. The germline V gene encodes CDR1 SEHNR and CDR2 FQNEAQ (reference sequence). The CDR3 sequence: CASSFREADSYEQYF. The CDR3 DNA sequence: TGTGCCAGCAGCTTCAGGGAAGCAGACTCCTACGAGCAGTACTTC.

This clone occurred a few times. The rearrangement joins TRBV27 to TRBJ2-3; 9 bases agree with TRBD2. Germline V gives CDR1 MNHEY, CDR2 SMNVEV (reference sequence). V gave up 7 bases and J gave up 3 bases; unmatched junction bases: 11. The CDR3 is made up of 16 amino acids. CDR3 bases: TGTGCCAGCACCAACCGAGGCGGGGGGGCGACAGATACGCAGTATTTT. Translation gives CASTNRGGGATDTQYF.

In its sample, this clone was seen once. The rearrangement uses TRBV7-3 and TRBJ2-7; perhaps TRBD1 as D (6 bases). Looked up from germline, CDR1 is SGHTA and CDR2 is FQGTGA. The CDR3 extends over 14 amino acids. Between the trimmed V and J ends, which lost 2 bases and 4 bases, there was a span of 12 bases. The CDR3 region has the DNA TGTGCCAGCAGCTTACAGGGGCCCACGTACGAGCAGTACTTC. Protein product: CASSLQGPTYEQYF.

CDR3 protein: CASSQAGTQYF. The CDR3 DNA reads as TGTGCCAGCAGCCAGGCCGGTACGCAGTATTTT. V gene TRBV14 combines with J gene TRBJ2-3; no definite D call. CDR1 is SGHDN and CDR2 is FVKESK in the germline V gene. The CDR3 runs to 11 residues. Between the trimmed V and J ends, which lost 3 bases and 8 bases, there was a span of 6 bases.

This clone has more than one count but fewer than ten. The CDR3 nucleotides are TGCAGCGTTGACGACACTAACACTGAAGCTTTCTTT. Protein: CSVDDTNTEAFF. The rearrangement uses TRBV29-1 and TRBJ1-1; D is uncertain. With 3 bases removed from V and 2 bases from J, the gap between germline ends came to 7 bases. In germline, CDR1 is SQVTM, CDR2 ANQGSEA. The CDR3 extends over 12 amino acids. The whole variable domain, filled in from reference TRBV29-1 and TRBJ1-1, reads SAVISQKPSRDICQRGTSLTIQCQVDSQVTMMFWYRQQPGQSLTLIATANQGSEATYESGFVIDKFPISRPNLTFSTLTVSNMSPEDSSIYLCSVDDTNTEAFFGQGTRLTVV.

This rearrangement joins TRBV27 to TRBJ2-1; TRBD2 aligns across 8 bases. Germline trimming cut 2 bases from V and 8 bases from J; bases unmatched to any gene: 8. This CDR3 is built from 15 residues. Germline lookup yields CDR1 MNHEY and CDR2 SMNVEV (reference sequence). CDR3 in DNA: TGTGCCAGCAGTTTAGGCGGGGGGCTTATCCATGAGCAGTTCTTC. This gives the protein CASSLGGGLIHEQFF.

The chain recombines TRBV10-1 with TRBJ2-7, with D perhaps given as TRBD1 or TRBD2 (5 bases each). In germline, CDR1 is WNHNN, CDR2 SYGVQD (reference sequence). The V and J ends lost 5 bases and 2 bases respectively, with 16 bases between them. This CDR3 comprises 15 residues. CDR3 sequence reads: CASSRRSGTPYEQYF. CDR3 nucleotides: TGCGCCAGCAGTCGACGCTCCGGGACCCCCTACGAGCAGTACTTC.

This chain's CDR3 is CASHPEWSTDTQYF. CDR3 DNA: TGTGCCAGTCATCCGGAATGGAGCACAGATACGCAGTATTTT. This chain uses TRBV19 with TRBJ2-3; D not certain. There are 14 residues in the CDR3. Germline lookup yields CDR1 LNHDA and CDR2 SQIVND (reference sequence). The V gene lost 8 bases and the J gene lost 0 bases, with 12 bases spanning the gap.

V gene TRBV19 combines with J gene TRBJ1-4; no clear D gene. The ends were cut back, 6 bases at V and 8 bases at J, with 7 bases in the middle. In germline, CDR1 is LNHDA, CDR2 SQIVND (reference sequence). The CDR3 loop spans 11 amino acids. The CDR3 spells CASSKVEKLFF. CDR3 bases: TGTGCCAGTAGCAAAGTCGAAAAACTGTTTTTT.

CDR3: CASSYRTGGPRSPQFF. The CDR3 DNA reads as TGTGCCAGCAGCTACAGAACGGGAGGGCCACGATCTCCGCAGTTCTTC. This chain uses TRBV7-2 with TRBJ2-1; 8 bases align to TRBD2. The CDR3 covers 16 residues. Unmatched junction bases numbered 17, after V lost 4 bases and J lost 12 bases. Germline V lookup: CDR1 SGHTA, CDR2 FQGNSA.

The chain's CDR3 is CASSIADQETQYF. In DNA form, the CDR3 reads TGTGCCAGCAGCATAGCGGATCAAGAGACCCAGTACTTC. This chain links TRBV11-2 with TRBJ2-5; maybe TRBD2 (6 bases). V gave up 5 bases and J gave up 2 bases, with 9 bases separating them. CDR3 length equals 13 residues. Germline lookup yields CDR1 SGHAT and CDR2 FQNNGV.

The chain employs TRBV20-1 and TRBJ2-5; no reliable D call. CDR1 DFQATT and CDR2 SNEGSKA come from the germline V gene (reference sequence). The CDR3 sequence is 11 residues long. Trimming removed 1 base at V and 4 bases at J, with 4 bases between. CDR3 region: CSARGGETQYF. In DNA, the CDR3 is TGCAGTGCTAGAGGGGGAGAGACCCAGTACTTC.

The chain joins TRBV4-2 to TRBJ1-2, with 9 bases that match TRBD1. CDR3 length: 17 amino acids. In germline, CDR1 is LGHNA, CDR2 YNFKEQ. V shed 3 bases, J shed 0 bases, and the junction held 8 bases outside the gene matches. The CDR3: CASSQWGQGGSNYGYTF. In DNA form, the CDR3 reads TGTGCCAGCAGCCAGTGGGGACAGGGAGGTTCTAACTATGGCTACACCTTC.

This chain links TRBV6-5 with TRBJ2-5; D possibly corresponds to TRBD1 (5 bases). Germline loops: CDR1 MNHEY, CDR2 SVGAGI. Trimming stripped 0 bases from V and 1 base from J, with 9 bases between. This CDR3 comprises 15 residues. The CDR3 is CASSYSGAVQETQYF. The CDR3 DNA sequence: TGTGCCAGCAGTTACTCTGGGGCAGTCCAAGAGACCCAGTACTTC.

This clone was picked up a small number of times. This chain uses TRBV19 with TRBJ2-7, with D hard to call. The CDR3 contains 14 residues. CDR1 is LNHDA, CDR2 SQIVND, per germline (reference sequence). V shed 5 bases and J shed 1 base, with 12 bases lying between them. CDR3 sequence (DNA): TGTGCCAGTAGTCTCCATCGACGGTCCTACGAGCAGTACTTC. This translates into CASSLHRRSYEQYF.

The chain has TRBV5-6 and TRBJ2-1; 11 nucleotides align to TRBD2. This CDR3 comprises 17 residues. V shed 0 bases and J 6 bases; nucleotides not matched to a gene: 8. Germline CDR1 is SGHDT and CDR2 is YYEEEE. The CDR3 sequence: CASSLAGTSGSLNEQFF. Written as DNA, the CDR3 is TGTGCCAGCAGCTTGGCCGGGACTAGCGGTTCCCTCAATGAGCAGTTCTTC. The variable domain in full, completed from reference TRBV5-6 and TRBJ2-1, reads DAGVTQSPTHLIKTRGQQVTLRCSPKSGHDTVSWYQQALGQGPQFIFQYYEEEERQRGNFPDRFSGHQFPNYSSELNVNALLLGDSALYLCASSLAGTSGSLNEQFFGPGTRLTVL.

The chain carries TRBV4-3 and TRBJ1-2, with D possibly being TRBD1 (5 bases). The CDR3 extends over 16 amino acids. CDR1 LGHNA and CDR2 YSLEER come from the germline V gene. With 0 bases removed from V and 3 bases from J, the gap between germline ends came to 14 bases. CDR3 sequence: CASSQDLSRVDYGYTF. The CDR3, as DNA: TGCGCCAGCAGCCAAGATCTAAGCAGGGTAGACTATGGCTACACCTTC.

The chain carries TRBV28 and TRBJ2-2; D ambiguous. Germline values: CDR1 MDHEN, CDR2 SYDVKM. V lost 3 bases, J lost 1 base, and 6 bases lay in between. The CDR3 runs to 14 residues. The CDR3 DNA reads TGTGCCAGCAGTTTTGGAGAGAACACCGGGGAGCTGTTTTTT. Its protein is CASSFGENTGELFF.